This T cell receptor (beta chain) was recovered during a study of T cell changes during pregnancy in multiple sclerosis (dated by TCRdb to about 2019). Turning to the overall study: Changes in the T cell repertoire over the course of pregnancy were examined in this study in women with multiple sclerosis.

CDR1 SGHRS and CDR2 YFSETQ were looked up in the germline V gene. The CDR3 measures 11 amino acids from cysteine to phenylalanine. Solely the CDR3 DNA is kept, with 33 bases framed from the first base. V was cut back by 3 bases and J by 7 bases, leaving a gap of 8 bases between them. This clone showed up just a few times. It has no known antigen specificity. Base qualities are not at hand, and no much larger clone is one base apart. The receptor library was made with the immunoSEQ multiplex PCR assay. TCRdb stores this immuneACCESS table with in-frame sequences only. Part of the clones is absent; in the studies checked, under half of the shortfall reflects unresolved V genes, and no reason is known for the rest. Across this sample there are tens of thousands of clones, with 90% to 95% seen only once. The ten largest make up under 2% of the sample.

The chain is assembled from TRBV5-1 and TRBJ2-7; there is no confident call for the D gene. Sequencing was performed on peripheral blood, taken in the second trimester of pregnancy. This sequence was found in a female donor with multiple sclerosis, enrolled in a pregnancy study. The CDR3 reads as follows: CASSYNQEQYF. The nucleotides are TGCGCCAGCAGCTATAACCAGGAGCAGTACTTC. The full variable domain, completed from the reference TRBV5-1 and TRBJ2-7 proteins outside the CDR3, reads KAGVTQTPRYLIKTRGQQVTLSCSPISGHRSVSWYQQTPGQGLQFLFEYFSETQRNKGNFPGRFSGRQFSNSRSEMNVSTLELGDSALYLCASSYNQEQYFGPGTRLTVT.